What follows are 18 T cell receptor beta chains derived from one specimen sequenced in a study of radiotherapy plus CTLA-4 blockade in lung cancer. Method: immunoSEQ multiplex PCR; TCRdb's copy keeps in-frame clones and lacks some. The data hold 25,000 to 35,000 clones, with more than 75% observed a single time. The sequencing here drew on peripheral blood, taken from a patient treated with radiotherapy plus ipilimumab. The receptor set was obtained from a human donor with non-small cell lung cancer who had stable disease on radiotherapy plus ipilimumab.

The chain is built from TRBV9 and TRBJ1-1; D remains ambiguous. The CDR3 spans 15 residues. Germline V gene data show CDR1 as SGDLS and CDR2 as YYNGEE. Between the trimmed V and J ends, which lost 3 bases and 1 base, there was a span of 13 bases. This chain's CDR3 is CASSAIEGGNTEAFF. The CDR3 DNA follows: TGTGCCAGCAGCGCCATAGAGGGTGGGAACACTGAAGCTTTCTTT.

This rearrangement joins TRBV7-2 to TRBJ1-2; 7 bases match TRBD1. The junction had 7 bases not matched to a gene; V was cut back by 5 bases and J by 4 bases. Germline V lookup: CDR1 SGHTA, CDR2 FQGNSA. The CDR3 has 14 amino acids. CDR3 loop: CASSPGQVPYGYTF. The CDR3 nucleotides are TGTGCCAGCAGCCCCGGACAGGTCCCCTATGGCTACACCTTC.

The gene calls are TRBV6-1 and TRBJ1-1, with D possibly being TRBD1 (5 bases). V gave up 9 bases and J gave up 11 bases, with 19 bases separating them. Germline lookup yields CDR1 MNHNS and CDR2 SASEGT. The CDR3 is made up of 12 amino acids. The CDR3 is CASDGVRDRAFF. The CDR3 DNA reads as TGTGCCAGTGACGGGGTGAGGGACCGGGCTTTCTTT.

V is TRBV7-8 and J is TRBJ2-7; possible D gene TRBD2, 5 bases. Germline lookup yields CDR1 SGHVS and CDR2 FQNEAQ. Trimming took off 0 bases at V and 3 bases at J, with 9 bases between the two ends. The CDR3 runs to 14 residues. The CDR3 loop reads CASSLAEGNYEQYV. The CDR3 DNA follows: TGTGCCAGCAGCTTAGCTGAGGGCAACTACGAGCAGTACGTC.

This chain uses TRBV9 with TRBJ1-2; TRBD1 matches at 8 bases. Trimming removed 3 bases from V and 8 bases from J; junction bases left unmatched: 15. The germline CDR1 and CDR2 sequences are SGDLS and YYNGEE. The CDR3 totals 16 residues. The CDR3 loop is CASSGGQGISRYGYTF. CDR3 nucleotides: TGTGCCAGCAGCGGTGGACAGGGAATATCCCGGTACGGCTACACCTTC.

This sequence joins TRBV5-1 and TRBJ1-5, with a tentative D call TRBD1 (5 bases). The CDR3 is 20 amino acids. V lost 4 bases, J lost 1 base, and 27 bases lay in between. Germline V gives CDR1 SGHRS, CDR2 YFSETQ. The CDR3 loop reads CASSHILGEGEEESNQPQHF. The DNA of the CDR3 is TGCGCCAGCAGCCATATCCTGGGGGAGGGAGAGGAGGAAAGCAATCAGCCCCAGCATTTT.

The gene calls are TRBV13 and TRBJ2-7; no firm D call. CDR3 size: 12 residues. The V gene lost 0 bases and the J gene lost 3 bases, with 3 bases spanning the gap. From germline, CDR1 is PRHDT and CDR2 FYEKMQ (reference sequence). The CDR3: CASSLGRYEQYF. The DNA of the CDR3 is TGTGCCAGCAGCTTAGGGCGCTACGAGCAGTACTTC.

This chain uses TRBV19 with TRBJ1-2, with 7 bases aligning to TRBD1. The CDR3 loop spans 16 amino acids. The V gene's germline CDR1 is LNHDA and CDR2 SQIVND (reference sequence). The V and J ends lost 5 bases and 0 bases, in that order; junction bases with no gene match: 9. CDR3 protein: CASSPRAGGPNYGYTF. CDR3 bases: TGTGCCAGTAGTCCCCGGGCAGGGGGACCTAACTATGGCTACACCTTC.

This clone came up a few times. The V and J genes are TRBV1 and TRBJ1-3; TRBD1, the D gene given by the table, was not confirmed from the DNA. TRBV1 is labeled a pseudogene. The CDR3 has 15 amino acids. The CDR3 DNA reads TGCACCAGCAACCGGACACCGACCTCTGGAAACACCATATATTTT. This encodes CTSNRTPTSGNTIYF.

The chain combines TRBV2 with TRBJ2-3; D unclear. Looked up from germline, CDR1 is SNHLY and CDR2 is FYNNEI. The CDR3 totals 19 residues. V was trimmed by 0 bases and J by 2 bases, leaving 21 bases between them. This CDR3 is CASSEAVGSSHTNTDTQYF. For the CDR3, the DNA is TGTGCCAGCAGTGAAGCTGTCGGCAGCAGCCATACAAACACAGATACGCAGTATTTT.

V and J are TRBV7-2 and TRBJ1-1, with D unresolved. The V end lost 1 base, the J end lost 5 bases, and 8 bases lay between the germline ends. This CDR3 contains 13 residues. The germline CDR1 and CDR2 sequences are SGHTA and FQGNSA. CDR3 sequence (DNA): TGTGCCAGCAGCTTAGACGTCAAAACTGAAGCTTTCTTT. It codes for CASSLDVKTEAFF. Based on the CDR3 plus reference TRBV7-2 and TRBJ1-1, the full variable domain is GAGVSQSPSNKVTEKGKDVELRCDPISGHTALYWYRQSLGQGLEFLIYFQGNSAPDKSGLPSDRFSAERTGGSVSTLTIQRTQQEDSAVYLCASSLDVKTEAFFGQGTRLTVV.

This chain uses TRBV4-3 with TRBJ2-3; maybe TRBD1 (5 bases). Between the trimmed V and J ends, which lost 1 base and 4 bases, there was a span of 18 bases. Germline V CDR1 and CDR2: LGHNA, YSLEER. The CDR3 totals 17 residues. The CDR3 DNA reads TGCGCCAGCAGCCAAGTGGCGACGACAGCCGCTTCAGATACGCAGTATTTT. Its protein product is CASSQVATTAASDTQYF.

The V and J genes are TRBV6-6 and TRBJ2-7; D unclear. CDR1 and CDR2 (germline): MNHNY, SVGAGI (reference sequence). CDR3 length: 13 residues. V lost 2 bases and J 3 bases, leaving 8 bases between the germline ends. As DNA, the CDR3 is TGTGCCAGCAGTTACAGGTCTAACTACGAGCAGTACTTC. It specifies CASSYRSNYEQYF.

The genes are TRBV2 and TRBJ1-1; D is unresolved. Germline-derived CDR1 and CDR2 are SNHLY and FYNNEI. The CDR3 totals 14 residues. V lost 5 bases to trimming and J lost 2 bases, with 12 bases between them. For the CDR3, the DNA is TGTGCCAGCAGTTTTCTCCGGGCCAACACTGAAGCTTTCTTT. Amino acids: CASSFLRANTEAFF.

The chain combines TRBV4-3 with TRBJ2-1, with 11 bases identical to TRBD2. The ends lost 0 bases at V and 4 bases at J; junction bases unmatched: 2. Germline CDR1 LGHNA, CDR2 YSLEER. The CDR3 sequence is 16 residues long. The CDR3 nucleotides read TGCGCCAGCAGCCAAGAGACTAGCGGGGTTTACAATGAGCAGTTCTTC. This translates into CASSQETSGVYNEQFF.

CDR3 coding DNA: TGCAGCGCGGAAGTTTACACGGGAAACACCATATATTTT. Amino acid sequence: CSAEVYTGNTIYF. V and J are TRBV29-1 and TRBJ1-3; D uncertain. This CDR3 is built from 13 residues. The ends were cut back, 7 bases at V and 4 bases at J, with 14 bases in the middle. Germline assignment: CDR1 SQVTM and CDR2 ANQGSEA.

The V gene is TRBV6-5, the J gene TRBJ1-1; D unresolved. With 7 bases removed from V and 0 bases from J, the gap between germline ends came to 12 bases. The CDR3 has 14 residues. The V gene's germline CDR1 is MNHEY and CDR2 SVGAGI. In nucleotides, the CDR3 is TGTGCCAGCAAAGATTGGGCTATGAACACTGAAGCTTTCTTT. This translates into CASKDWAMNTEAFF.

The CDR3 loop reads CASTPDRTNTEAFF. In nucleotides, the CDR3 is TGTGCCAGTACCCCGGACAGGACGAACACTGAAGCTTTCTTT. The rearrangement joins TRBV19 to TRBJ1-1; 7 bases match TRBD1. The J segment lost 1 base and the V segment lost 7 bases, leaving 6 bases of the junction unmatched. Germline V lookup: CDR1 LNHDA, CDR2 SQIVND (reference sequence). CDR3 length: 14 residues.